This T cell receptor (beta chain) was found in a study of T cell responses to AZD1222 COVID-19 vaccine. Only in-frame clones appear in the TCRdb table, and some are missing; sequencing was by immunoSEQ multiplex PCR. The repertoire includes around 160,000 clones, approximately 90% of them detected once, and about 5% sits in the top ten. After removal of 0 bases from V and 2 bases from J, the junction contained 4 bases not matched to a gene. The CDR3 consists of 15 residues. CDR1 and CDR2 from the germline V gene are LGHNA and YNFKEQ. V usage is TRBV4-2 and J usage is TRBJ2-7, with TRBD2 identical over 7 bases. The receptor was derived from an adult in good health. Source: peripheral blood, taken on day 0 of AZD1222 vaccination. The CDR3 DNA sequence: TGTGCCAGCAGCCAAGAAAGTGGGAGGGCCTACGAGCAGTACTTC. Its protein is CASSQESGRAYEQYF.